This T cell receptor (beta chain) was sequenced during a study of control samples from healthy donors and cancer patients. The assay was immunoSEQ multiplex PCR, and TCRdb's table has in-frame clones only and misses some. The repertoire consists of about 84,000 clones, with more than 65% occurring once and the leading ten covering 11%. CDR1 and CDR2 from the germline V gene are MNHEY and SVGAGI. The CDR3 spans 12 residues. V shed 2 bases and J shed 4 bases, with 6 bases lying between them. This clone was detected once. The chain carries TRBV6-5 and TRBJ2-7; possible D gene TRBD2, 5 bases. The TCR sequence derives from a man in his 60s with head and neck cancer. Sequencing was done on a sample of PBMCs. The CDR3 here is CASSYPGYEQYF. The CDR3 nucleotides are TGTGCCAGCAGTTACCCGGGGTACGAGCAGTACTTC.